This T cell receptor beta chain was sequenced during a study of T cells in Graves' hyperthyroidism and ophthalmopathy (dated by TCRdb to 2018 to 2020). Turning to the overall study: Peripheral blood was collected at initial diagnosis, before any treatment. TCR V-J signatures able to tell the groups apart were searched for in a discovery cohort of some 100 patients, of whom about 40 had Graves' ophthalmopathy and 55 to 65 had stable Graves' hyperthyroidism. An independent validation cohort of around 19 hyperthyroidism patients and approximately 17 patients who later progressed to ophthalmopathy tested prospective prediction of ophthalmopathy. For training and testing, the 95 to 100 patients in the discovery cohort were randomly divided in a 7:3 ratio. The study also compared thyroid tissue and blood T-cell repertoires from 5 to 7 Graves' hyperthyroidism patients. Once sampling was done, hyperthyroidism patients were given methimazole at a starting dose of 30 mg daily, whereas ophthalmopathy patients were given high-dose intravenous methylprednisolone. The paper describes TCR Vbeta CDR3 sequencing of fewer than 150 peripheral blood samples, made up of around 41 ophthalmopathy patients, more than 70 hyperthyroidism patients and about 17 progressor patients.

TCR beta CDR3 regions were amplified from RNA transcripts. A first-round RT-PCR of the TCR CDR3 used the HTBI primer set with the Qiagen OneStep RT-PCR kit. Libraries were constructed in a second round of multiplex PCR, after which size selection and purification were carried out. Libraries were sequenced paired-end with 100 bp reads on an Illumina HiSeq2000. The authors' analysis ran thus. Raw data were processed with SOAPnuke, discarding reads with adapters, uncalled bases, mean Phred below 15, or no exact constant-primer or identifier match. High-quality paired reads were merged with COPE v1.2.5, and unique nucleotide sequences were defined as clonotypes. MiTCR v1.1 was used to align the clonotypes against IMGT TRBV, TRBD and TRBJ reference segments. The analysis was restricted to V-J combinations with a frequency above 0.0001, which together covered 99% to 99.2% of the repertoires. The TCS score was defined as F50 (clonal expansion) divided by E x V (chaos), with BLOSUM62-based TCRdist calculated between CDR3 peptides within each V-J. Welch's t-statistics and random forest reduced around 510 V-J features to around 14, which were used in a naive Bayes classifier (R e1071). Starting from the raw public reads, TCRdb applied fastp trimming at Q25, assembled clones with MiXCR and retained in-frame beta chains. Under each unique CDR3 protein, matching rows form one entry showing the most common genes and DNA. What appears here as the V and J calls and clone size reflects TCRdb's work, not the paper's. Counted in this sample were roughly 700,000 distinct CDR3 sequences; around 15% of them appeared once. The top ten constitute roughly 10% of the sample.

Broader findings and caveats from the paper: Most expanded thyroid clonotypes (frequency above 0.001) were also detected in blood, a finding suggesting that blood repertoires may reflect thyroid immune responses. Ophthalmopathy was separated from stable hyperthyroidism by a 13 V-J signature model, with over 85% sensitivity and roughly 84% specificity obtained in cross-validation and 80%/75% obtained in testing. In validation, progression to ophthalmopathy was predicted by the model with nearly 71% sensitivity and around 76% specificity, a median of around 5.9 months before onset. No statistical method was used to fix the sample size in advance, and group allocation was not hidden from the investigators.

The sample holds many counts of this clonotype. Its antigen is not yet known. No base qualities exist here, and no much larger clone lies one base off it. The V and J ends are trimmed by 5 bases and 9 bases, leaving 19 bases between them. Counted from cysteine to phenylalanine, this CDR3 has 14 amino acids. The kept DNA is CDR3 alone, 42 bases in frame from the first base. CDR1 SGHAT and CDR2 FQNNGV are derived from the germline V gene. A patient counted as having stable Graves' hyperthyroidism if no progression to ophthalmopathy occurred over 18 months of follow-up. Hyperthyroidism patients were aged 18 to 65 years and newly diagnosed, with disease duration of less than 2 months. Exclusion was applied to patients with uncontrolled infections, other autoimmune diseases, pregnancy or lactation. Diagnoses relied on clinical symptoms, serum thyroxine and TRAb, thyroid ultrasound and orbital computed tomography. PBMCs were separated from roughly 10 ml of fresh peripheral blood using Ficoll-Paque density gradient centrifugation. Total RNA was extracted with Trizol reagent, and quality was checked on an Agilent 2100 Bioanalyzer.

The receptor's source is a young woman with Graves' hyperthyroidism. Sequenced sample: blood. The rearranged segments are TRBV11-2 and TRBJ2-5, and TRBD2 may be the D gene, going by 6 matching bases. The DNA sequence is TGTGCCAGCAGCCTCCGTTGGGACTGGGGGGCCCAGTACTTC. Translated, it gives CASSLRWDWGAQYF.